The 25 T cell receptor beta chains reported below all come from one sample, sequenced in a study of CD8+ T cells in alopecia areata. Sample treatment: oral pan-JAK inhibitor, 5-10 mg twice daily. cDNA reverse transcribed from extracted RNA served as the sequencing template. Generated by immunoSEQ multiplex PCR, the TCRdb table keeps only in-frame clones and is missing some. The sample consists of some 170,000 clones, 50% to 75% of them appearing once. This specimen was CD4+ T cells sorted from blood, taken at approximately week 56, from a patient treated with tofacitinib. The source is a human donor with alopecia areata.

The V call is TRBV25-1, the J call TRBJ2-7; D not certain. V gave up 4 bases and J gave up 6 bases, with 7 bases separating them. The germline V gene encodes CDR1 MGHDK and CDR2 SYGVNS. The CDR3 length is 11 residues. The CDR3 bases are TGTGCCAGCAGTGCCACCCGCGAGCAGTACTTC. Protein sequence: CASSATREQYF.

The CDR3 loop is CASRPGAQETQYF. The CDR3 region has the DNA TGCGCCAGCAGACCCGGGGCCCAAGAGACCCAGTACTTC. The rearrangement joins TRBV5-1 to TRBJ2-5; D is possibly TRBD1 or TRBD2 (5 bases each). The CDR3 extends over 13 amino acids. V was cut by 5 bases and J by 1 base, with 9 bases left in between. In germline, CDR1 is SGHRS, CDR2 YFSETQ.

The chain couples TRBV11-2 to TRBJ2-7; D gene ambiguous. V lost 1 base to trimming and J lost 2 bases, with 9 bases between them. Germline V lookup: CDR1 SGHAT, CDR2 FQNNGV. CDR3 length: 14 amino acids. CDR3 residues: CASSLVSATYEQYF. The CDR3 region has the DNA TGTGCCAGCAGCTTAGTCTCAGCCACCTACGAGCAGTACTTC.

This clone appeared a few times. V usage is TRBV29-1 and J usage is TRBJ2-3; D is unclear. The CDR3 has 15 amino acids. The germline CDR1 and CDR2 sequences are SQVTM and ANQGSEA. Trimming stripped 8 bases from V and 2 bases from J, with 20 bases between. The CDR3 region is CSYRAGGTHTDTQYF. The CDR3 coding sequence is TGCAGCTATCGAGCTGGCGGTACACACACAGATACGCAGTATTTT.

V usage is TRBV7-2 and J usage is TRBJ2-3; perhaps TRBD2 as D (6 bases). The CDR3 extends over 15 amino acids. Trimming pared 5 bases from V and 1 base from J, leaving 13 bases between. Looked up from germline, CDR1 is SGHTA and CDR2 is FQGNSA. In DNA, the CDR3 is TGTGCCAGCAGCCGACCCACGGGAGGCACAGATACGCAGTATTTT. Residues: CASSRPTGGTDTQYF.

The chain employs TRBV30 and TRBJ2-5; 13 bases are shared with TRBD2. Looked up from germline, CDR1 is GTSNPN and CDR2 is SVGIG (reference sequence). The CDR3 runs 17 residues. V shed 2 bases and J 1 base; nucleotides not matched to a gene: 7. The DNA for the CDR3 is TGTGCCTGGAGTACCCGGCGGACTAGCGGGGGCCAAGAGACCCAGTACTTC. Encoded protein: CAWSTRRTSGGQETQYF.

This clone has only a few counts. The rearrangement uses TRBV25-1 and TRBJ1-1; D not certain. The CDR3 has 14 residues. Germline V lookup: CDR1 MGHDK, CDR2 SYGVNS. V lost 3 bases to trimming and J lost 2 bases, with 10 bases between them. The CDR3 coding sequence is TGTGCCAGCAGTGAGTCTGGGTTCAACACTGAAGCTTTCTTT. Encoded protein: CASSESGFNTEAFF.

The rearrangement uses TRBV29-1 and TRBJ2-7, with unresolved D. V lost 5 bases and J lost 1, with 15 bases in between. Germline CDR1 SQVTM, CDR2 ANQGSEA. CDR3 length: 14 residues. The CDR3 loop is CSVPAIWGSYEQYF. The CDR3 DNA reads as TGCAGCGTTCCAGCTATATGGGGTTCCTACGAGCAGTACTTC.

This clone was counted a single time. Other DNA sequences within the sample encode an identical CDR3. The chain uses TRBV15 and TRBJ2-5; either TRBD1 or TRBD2 may supply D (6 bases each). CDR3 length: 15 amino acids. Germline CDR1 LNHNV, CDR2 YYDKDF (reference sequence). V was cut by 0 bases and J by 2 bases, with 10 bases left in between. The CDR3 region is CATSRDRGGQETQYF. The CDR3 DNA follows: TGTGCCACCAGCAGAGATCGAGGGGGGCAAGAGACCCAGTACTTC.

The genes are TRBV6-6 and TRBJ2-7, with TRBD2 identical over 8 bases. The CDR3 length is 15 residues. The germline gives CDR1 MNHNY, CDR2 SVGAGI (reference sequence). V lost 4 bases and J lost 4; bases outside the gene matches: 9. The CDR3: CASSFVGGGPYEQYF. The CDR3 nucleotides are TGTGCCAGCAGTTTCGTAGGCGGGGGGCCGTACGAGCAGTACTTC.

V gene TRBV25-1 combines with J gene TRBJ2-2, with D perhaps given as TRBD1 or TRBD2 (5 bases each). In germline, CDR1 is MGHDK, CDR2 SYGVNS. Trimming left V 1 base short and J 5 bases short, with 11 bases between. This CDR3 has 15 residues. The CDR3, as DNA: TGTGCCAGCAGTGAATCAATGGGACGGACCGGGGAGCTGTTTTTT. Protein sequence: CASSESMGRTGELFF. The full variable domain, in which reference TRBV25-1 and TRBJ2-2 provide the parts outside the CDR3, is EADIYQTPRYLVIGTGKKITLECSQTMGHDKMYWYQQDPGMELHLIHYSYGVNSTEKGDLSSESTVSRIRTEHFPLTLESARPSHTSQYLCASSESMGRTGELFFGEGSRLTVL.

The chain has TRBV7-2 and TRBJ2-4; tentative D call: TRBD1 (5 bases). Germline V gene sequence: CDR1 SGHTA, CDR2 FQGNSA. The germline V and J ends were trimmed by 3 bases and 1 base, with 7 bases remaining between them. The length of the CDR3 is 14 residues. DNA of the CDR3: TGTGCCAGCAGCTTGGACAACGCCAAAAACATTCAGTACTTC. This codes for CASSLDNAKNIQYF.

This clone was seen only once. The rearrangement joins TRBV7-9 to TRBJ1-2; D perhaps matches TRBD1 (5 bases). CDR3 size: 11 residues. In germline, CDR1 is SEHNR, CDR2 FQNEAQ (reference sequence). Trimming removed 6 bases at V and 8 bases at J, with 10 bases between. The CDR3 coding sequence is TGTGCCAGCAGTCCCGGACAAGGCTACACCTTC. It specifies CASSPGQGYTF. The variable domain in full, with the rest retrieved from reference TRBV7-9 and TRBJ1-2, is DTGVSQNPRHKITKRGQNVTFRCDPISEHNRLYWYRQTLGQGPEFLTYFQNEAQLEKSRLLSDRFSAERPKGSFSTLEIQRTEQGDSAMYLCASSPGQGYTFGSGTRLTVV.

The chain links TRBV7-3 to TRBJ1-1; D is undetermined. The CDR3 runs to 14 residues. The ends were cut back, 5 bases at V and 2 bases at J, with 12 bases in the middle. Germline loops: CDR1 SGHTA, CDR2 FQGTGA. CDR3 amino acids: CASSPGFGNTEAFF. Written as DNA, the CDR3 is TGTGCCAGCAGCCCGGGGTTTGGTAACACTGAAGCTTTCTTT.

In its sample, this clone was seen once. The V gene is TRBV29-1, the J gene TRBJ1-1, with D uncertain. Between the trimmed V and J ends, which lost 6 bases and 10 bases, there was a span of 15 bases. Germline CDR1 reads SQVTM; CDR2 reads ANQGSEA. The CDR3 loop spans 11 amino acids. CDR3 residues: CSVSVVPLAFF. The CDR3 DNA reads TGCAGCGTCTCCGTGGTCCCTTTAGCTTTCTTT. The complete variable domain, with remaining parts taken from reference TRBV29-1 and TRBJ1-1, reads SAVISQKPSRDICQRGTSLTIQCQVDSQVTMMFWYRQQPGQSLTLIATANQGSEATYESGFVIDKFPISRPNLTFSTLTVSNMSPEDSSIYLCSVSVVPLAFFGQGTRLTVV.

This clone was recorded a few times. The rearrangement joins TRBV5-1 to TRBJ2-7; D call uncertain. V was pared by 4 bases and J by 7 bases, with 18 bases between. This CDR3 contains 14 residues. Germline V lookup: CDR1 SGHRS, CDR2 YFSETQ. CDR3 nucleotide sequence: TGCGCCAGCAGCGGTGGGGTTGCGCAGCAGGAGCAGTACTTC. Amino acid sequence: CASSGGVAQQEQYF.

The rearrangement uses TRBV30 and TRBJ1-4, with D possibly TRBD1 on 6 matching bases. This CDR3 has 11 amino acids. Germline V gene data show CDR1 as GTSNPN and CDR2 as SVGIG (reference sequence). Between the trimmed V and J ends, which lost 5 bases and 8 bases, there was a span of 9 bases. The CDR3 DNA is TGTGCCTGGGACACAGGGGAAAAACTGTTTTTT. Translation gives CAWDTGEKLFF.

The chain recombines TRBV9 with TRBJ2-1, with D unclear. CDR1 and CDR2 (germline): SGDLS, YYNGEE. CDR3 length equals 17 residues. With 0 bases removed from V and 1 base from J, the gap between germline ends came to 14 bases. CDR3 bases: TGTGCCAGCAGCGTAGGTTTAGTATGGCGGTCCTACAATGAGCAGTTCTTC. Residues: CASSVGLVWRSYNEQFF.

A few counts support this clone. The chain combines TRBV5-1 with TRBJ2-5; D is unresolved. CDR1 and CDR2 from the germline V gene are SGHRS and YFSETQ. V shed 0 bases and J shed 2 bases, with 8 bases lying between them. The CDR3 is made up of 14 amino acids. CDR3 sequence reads: CASSLGATQETQYF. CDR3 bases: TGCGCCAGCAGCTTGGGGGCAACTCAAGAGACCCAGTACTTC.

The sample holds a few counts of this clone. The V call is TRBV14, the J call TRBJ1-3; the D is unclear. CDR1 and CDR2 (germline): SGHDN, FVKESK. CDR3 length: 12 residues. The V end lost 1 base, the J end lost 6 bases, and 4 bases lay between the germline ends. CDR3 amino acids: CASSQVSNTIYF. CDR3 nucleotide sequence: TGTGCCAGCAGCCAAGTATCAAACACCATATATTTT.

This clone turned up a few times. The rearrangement joins TRBV4-2 to TRBJ1-6, with unresolved D. With 0 bases removed from V and 0 bases from J, the gap between germline ends came to 9 bases. In germline, CDR1 is LGHNA, CDR2 YNFKEQ. The CDR3 contains 17 residues. CDR3 DNA: TGTGCCAGCAGCCAAGATGGGGTTAGCTCCTATAATTCACCCCTCCACTTT. Translated, it gives CASSQDGVSSYNSPLHF.

The V gene is TRBV7-6, the J gene TRBJ2-6; D might be TRBD2 (6 bases). The CDR3 is 16 amino acids. V lost 1 base and J lost 4, with 11 bases in between. Germline V lookup: CDR1 SGHVS, CDR2 FNYEAQ. CDR3 bases: TGTGCCAGCAGCTTAGGTGGCGGGGCCGGGGCCAACGTCCTGACTTTC. Its protein is CASSLGGGAGANVLTF.

The chain is built from TRBV7-9 and TRBJ2-2, with 9 nucleotides matching TRBD2. Per germline, CDR1 SEHNR and CDR2 FQNEAQ (reference sequence). The CDR3 is 16 residues long. The V and J ends lost 4 bases and 6 bases, in that order; junction bases with no gene match: 9. The CDR3 is CASSSAAGGQPGELFF. The CDR3 bases are TGTGCCAGCAGCTCGGCAGCGGGGGGTCAGCCCGGGGAGCTGTTTTTT.

The rearrangement uses TRBV18 and TRBJ1-5, with TRBD1 matching over 7 bases. Germline CDR1 KGHSH, CDR2 LQKENI. The J segment lost 4 bases and the V segment lost 2 bases, leaving 2 bases of the junction unmatched. The length of the CDR3 is 14 residues. In DNA, the CDR3 is TGTGCCAGCTCACCAGGGACAGCTAATCAGCCCCAGCATTTT. It yields the protein CASSPGTANQPQHF.

This clone was seen more than once but under ten times. V gene TRBV5-1 combines with J gene TRBJ2-3; D unresolved. Germline V gene lookup returns CDR1 SGHRS and CDR2 YFSETQ. Deletions cut 1 base from V and 2 bases from J, with 11 bases between. The CDR3 is made up of 15 amino acids. The DNA for the CDR3 is TGCGCCAGCAGCTTGAACGCAGACCACACAGATACGCAGTATTTT. Protein product: CASSLNADHTDTQYF.